This T cell receptor (beta chain) was captured in a study of radiation and T cells in renal cell carcinoma. As regards this clone: Its antigen remains unknown.

TCRdb's table, derived via immunoSEQ multiplex PCR, lists solely in-frame clones and lacks some. The sample lists just under 150,000 clones, about 88% occurring once. Germline assignment: CDR1 SGDLS and CDR2 YYNGEE. The V segment lost 3 bases and the J segment 7 bases; nucleotides outside the gene matches: 6. The CDR3 is made up of 15 amino acids. Study conclusions and caveats: From baseline, blood top tumor clonotypes peaked at 2 weeks post-radiation. Baseline intratumoral clonotype presence is unknown without pretreatment biopsies.

The time point is: blood 4 weeks post-SBRT, at nephrectomy. Treatment denoted: 15 Gy SBRT to primary tumor, nephrectomy 4 weeks later. Nephrectomy followed 15 Gy stereotactic body radiation by 4 weeks. Blood was sampled at baseline, 2 weeks and 4 weeks after SBRT. The chain combines TRBV9 with TRBJ2-1, with 11 bases aligning to TRBD2. This receptor was obtained from a woman between 45 and 65 years old with renal cell carcinoma. Here the sequenced sample was blood, taken from a patient whose treatment included radiotherapy and nephrectomy. The CDR3 protein is CASSATSGRNNEQFF. In nucleotides, the CDR3 is TGTGCCAGCAGCGCCACTAGCGGGAGAAATAATGAGCAGTTCTTC.